This T cell receptor beta chain was observed in a study of human T cells and chemical hapten exposure. At the level of the study: Minor pooled library volume differences mainly drove per-sample TCR yield variation.

The time point here: patch test 1, 2 weeks after DPC sensitization. Treatment here: therapeutic diphenylcyclopropenone sensitization with weekly scalp DPC. This clonotype has just one count. Single cDNA molecules in the library carried unique molecular identifiers attached during preparation. TCRdb independently ran MiXCR on the RACE reads; one entry per CDR3 protein. The table includes approximately 340,000 distinct CDR3 sequences, approximately 6.3% detected once. CDR3 size: 16 residues. V lost 4 bases and J 6 bases, leaving 16 bases between the germline ends. The germline gives CDR1 SGHTA, CDR2 FQGNSA.

V usage is TRBV7-2 and J usage is TRBJ1-6; D may be TRBD1 (5 bases). The sequenced sample was whole blood, obtained in connection with sensitization to the hapten diphenylcyclopropenone (DPC). The clonotype originates from a woman under 30 with alopecia areata. Some clones in this sample may be carry-over from other donors' samples. CDR3 sequence reads: CASSSRRDLSNSPLHF. In DNA form, the CDR3 reads TGTGCCAGCAGCTCGCGACGGGACCTAAGTAATTCACCCCTCCACTTT.